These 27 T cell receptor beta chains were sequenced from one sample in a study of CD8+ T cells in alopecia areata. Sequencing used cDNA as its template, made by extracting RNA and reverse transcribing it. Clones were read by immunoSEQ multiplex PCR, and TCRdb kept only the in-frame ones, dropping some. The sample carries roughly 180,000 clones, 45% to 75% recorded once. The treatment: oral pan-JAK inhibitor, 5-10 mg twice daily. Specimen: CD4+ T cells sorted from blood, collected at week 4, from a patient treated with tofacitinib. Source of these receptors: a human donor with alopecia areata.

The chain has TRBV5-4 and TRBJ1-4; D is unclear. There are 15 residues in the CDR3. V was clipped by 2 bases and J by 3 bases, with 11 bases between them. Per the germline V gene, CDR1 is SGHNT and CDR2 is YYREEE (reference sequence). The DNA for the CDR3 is TGTGCCAGCAGCTTTAACGACGGGGCTAATGAAAAACTGTTTTTT. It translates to CASSFNDGANEKLFF.

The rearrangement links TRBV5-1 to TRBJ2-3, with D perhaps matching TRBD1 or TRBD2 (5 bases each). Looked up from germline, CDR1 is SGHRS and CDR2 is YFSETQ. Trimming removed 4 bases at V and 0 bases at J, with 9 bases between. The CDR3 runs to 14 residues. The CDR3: CASSTGPSTDTQYF. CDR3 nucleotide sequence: TGCGCCAGCAGCACGGGACCTAGCACAGATACGCAGTATTTT.

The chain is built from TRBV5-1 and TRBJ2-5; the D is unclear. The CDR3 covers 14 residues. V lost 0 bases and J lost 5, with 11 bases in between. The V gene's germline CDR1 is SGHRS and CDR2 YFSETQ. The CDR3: CASSLEAGEETQYF. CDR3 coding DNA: TGCGCCAGCAGCTTGGAGGCAGGAGAGGAGACCCAGTACTTC.

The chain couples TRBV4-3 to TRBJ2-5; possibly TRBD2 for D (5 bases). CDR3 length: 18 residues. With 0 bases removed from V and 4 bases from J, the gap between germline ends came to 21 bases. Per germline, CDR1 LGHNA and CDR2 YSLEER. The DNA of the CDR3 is TGCGCCAGCAGCCAAGAGGCCCTCCAGACTACTTTCAGAGAGACCCAGTACTTC. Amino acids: CASSQEALQTTFRETQYF.

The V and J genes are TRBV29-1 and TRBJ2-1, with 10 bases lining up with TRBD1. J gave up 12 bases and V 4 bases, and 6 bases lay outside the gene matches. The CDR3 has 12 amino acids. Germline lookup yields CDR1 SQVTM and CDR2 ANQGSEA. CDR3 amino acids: CSVGQGAGGQFF. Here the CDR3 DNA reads TGCAGCGTTGGACAGGGGGCCGGGGGGCAGTTCTTC.

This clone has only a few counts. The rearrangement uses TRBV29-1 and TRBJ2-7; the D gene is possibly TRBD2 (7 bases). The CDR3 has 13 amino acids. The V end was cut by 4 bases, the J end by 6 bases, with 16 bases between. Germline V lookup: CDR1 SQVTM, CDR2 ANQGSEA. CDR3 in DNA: TGCAGCGTTGCGATGGGGGGGCCCAGCGAGCAGTACTTC. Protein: CSVAMGGPSEQYF.

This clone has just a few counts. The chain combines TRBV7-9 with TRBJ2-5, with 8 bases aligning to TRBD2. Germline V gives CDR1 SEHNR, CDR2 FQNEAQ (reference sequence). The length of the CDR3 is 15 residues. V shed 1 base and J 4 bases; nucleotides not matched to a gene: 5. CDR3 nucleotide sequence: TGTGCCAGCAGCTTAGTGACTAGCGCCTCAGAGACCCAGTACTTC. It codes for CASSLVTSASETQYF. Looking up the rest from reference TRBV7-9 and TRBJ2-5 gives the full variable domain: DTGVSQNPRHKITKRGQNVTFRCDPISEHNRLYWYRQTLGQGPEFLTYFQNEAQLEKSRLLSDRFSAERPKGSFSTLEIQRTEQGDSAMYLCASSLVTSASETQYFGPGTRLLVL.

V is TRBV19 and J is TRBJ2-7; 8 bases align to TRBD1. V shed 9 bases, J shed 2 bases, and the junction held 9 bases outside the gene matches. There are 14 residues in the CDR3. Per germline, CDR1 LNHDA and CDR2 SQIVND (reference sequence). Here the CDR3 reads CASYLGTGAYEQYF. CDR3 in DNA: TGTGCCAGCTACCTTGGGACAGGTGCCTACGAGCAGTACTTC.

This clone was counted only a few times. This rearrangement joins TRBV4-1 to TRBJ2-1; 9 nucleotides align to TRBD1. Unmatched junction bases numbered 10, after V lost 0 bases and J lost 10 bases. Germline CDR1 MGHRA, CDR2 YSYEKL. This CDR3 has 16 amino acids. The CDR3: CASSQDWGTGRREQFF. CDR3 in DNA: TGCGCCAGCAGCCAAGATTGGGGGACAGGGCGAAGAGAGCAGTTCTTC.

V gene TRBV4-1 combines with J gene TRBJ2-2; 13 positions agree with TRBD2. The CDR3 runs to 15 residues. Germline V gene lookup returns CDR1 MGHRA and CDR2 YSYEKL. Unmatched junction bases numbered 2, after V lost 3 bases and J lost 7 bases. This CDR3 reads CASSQGTSGVGELFF. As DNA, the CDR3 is TGCGCCAGCAGCCAGGGGACTAGCGGGGTCGGGGAGCTGTTTTTT.

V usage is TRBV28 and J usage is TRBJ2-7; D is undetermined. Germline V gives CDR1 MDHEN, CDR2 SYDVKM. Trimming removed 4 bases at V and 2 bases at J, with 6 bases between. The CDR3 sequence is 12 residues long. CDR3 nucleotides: TGTGCCAGCAGTTCCGGGCCCTACGAGCAGTACTTC. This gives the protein CASSSGPYEQYF.

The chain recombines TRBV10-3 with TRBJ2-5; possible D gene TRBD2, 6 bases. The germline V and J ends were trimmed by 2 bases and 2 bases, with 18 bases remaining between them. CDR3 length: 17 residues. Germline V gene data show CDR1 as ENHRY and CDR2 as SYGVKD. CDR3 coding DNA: TGTGCCATCAGTGAGCCGCCCGCTAGCGAGAGACAAGAGACCCAGTACTTC. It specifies CAISEPPASERQETQYF.

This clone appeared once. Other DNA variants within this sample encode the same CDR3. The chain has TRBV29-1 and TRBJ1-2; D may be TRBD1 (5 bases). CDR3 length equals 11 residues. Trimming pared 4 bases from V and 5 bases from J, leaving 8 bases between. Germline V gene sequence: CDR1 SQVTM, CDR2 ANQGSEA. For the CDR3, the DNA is TGCAGCGTTGGAGGGGCATATGGCTACACCTTC. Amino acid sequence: CSVGGAYGYTF. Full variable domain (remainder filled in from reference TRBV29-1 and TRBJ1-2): SAVISQKPSRDICQRGTSLTIQCQVDSQVTMMFWYRQQPGQSLTLIATANQGSEATYESGFVIDKFPISRPNLTFSTLTVSNMSPEDSSIYLCSVGGAYGYTFGSGTRLTVV.

The CDR3 nucleotides read TGTGCCAGCAGCCGTGGGCCGGGCGAGCAGTACTTC. Amino acid sequence: CASSRGPGEQYF. The gene calls are TRBV6-5 and TRBJ2-7; D not resolved. CDR1 MNHEY and CDR2 SVGAGI come from the germline V gene. The CDR3 is made up of 12 amino acids. The V end was cut by 6 bases, the J end by 6 bases, with 12 bases between.

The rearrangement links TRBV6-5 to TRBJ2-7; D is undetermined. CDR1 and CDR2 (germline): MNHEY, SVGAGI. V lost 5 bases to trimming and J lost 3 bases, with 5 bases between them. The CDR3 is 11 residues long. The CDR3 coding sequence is TGTGCCAGCAGTGACGGCTACGAGCAGTACTTC. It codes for CASSDGYEQYF.

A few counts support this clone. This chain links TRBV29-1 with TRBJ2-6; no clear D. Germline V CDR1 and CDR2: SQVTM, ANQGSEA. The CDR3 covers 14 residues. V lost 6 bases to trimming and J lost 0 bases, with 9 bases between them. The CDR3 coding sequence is TGCAGCGTCGCTGGATTCTCTGGGGCCAACGTCCTGACTTTC. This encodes CSVAGFSGANVLTF. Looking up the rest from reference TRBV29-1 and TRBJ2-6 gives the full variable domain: SAVISQKPSRDICQRGTSLTIQCQVDSQVTMMFWYRQQPGQSLTLIATANQGSEATYESGFVIDKFPISRPNLTFSTLTVSNMSPEDSSIYLCSVAGFSGANVLTFGAGSRLTVL.

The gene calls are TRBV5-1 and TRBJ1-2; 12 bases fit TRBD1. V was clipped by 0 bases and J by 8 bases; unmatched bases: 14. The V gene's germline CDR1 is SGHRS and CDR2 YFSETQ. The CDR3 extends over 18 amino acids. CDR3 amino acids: CASSLGPGTGGEGGGYTF. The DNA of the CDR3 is TGCGCCAGCAGCTTGGGCCCCGGGACAGGGGGCGAGGGTGGAGGCTACACCTTC.

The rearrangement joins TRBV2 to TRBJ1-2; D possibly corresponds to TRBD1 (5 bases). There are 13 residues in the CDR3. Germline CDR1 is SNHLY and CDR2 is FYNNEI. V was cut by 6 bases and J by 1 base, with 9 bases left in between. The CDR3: CASSLDINYGYTF. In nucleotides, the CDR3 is TGTGCCAGCAGCCTGGACATTAACTATGGCTACACCTTC.

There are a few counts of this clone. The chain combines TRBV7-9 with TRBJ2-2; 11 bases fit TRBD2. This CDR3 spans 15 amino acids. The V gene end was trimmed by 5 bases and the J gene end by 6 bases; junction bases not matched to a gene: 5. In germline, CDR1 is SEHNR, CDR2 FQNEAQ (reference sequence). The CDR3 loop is CASSDSGGAAGELFF. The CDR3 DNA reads TGTGCCAGCAGCGATAGCGGGGGGGCCGCCGGGGAGCTGTTTTTT.

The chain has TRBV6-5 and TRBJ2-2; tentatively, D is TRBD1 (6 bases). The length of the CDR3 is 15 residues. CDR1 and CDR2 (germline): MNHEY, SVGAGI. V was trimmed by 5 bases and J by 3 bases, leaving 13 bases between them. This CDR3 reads CASSPTGLHTGELFF. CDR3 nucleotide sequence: TGTGCCAGCAGTCCAACAGGGTTGCACACCGGGGAGCTGTTTTTT.

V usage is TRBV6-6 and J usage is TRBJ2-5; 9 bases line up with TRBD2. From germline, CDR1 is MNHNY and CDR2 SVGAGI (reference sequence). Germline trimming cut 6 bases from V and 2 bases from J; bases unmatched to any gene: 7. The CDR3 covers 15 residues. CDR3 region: CASRPGLAAQETQYF. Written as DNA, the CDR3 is TGTGCCAGCAGACCGGGACTAGCCGCTCAAGAGACCCAGTACTTC.

For the CDR3, the DNA is TGTGCCAGCAGTTTTGGACAGTTCCCCTACGAGCAGTACTTC. Encoded protein: CASSFGQFPYEQYF. The V gene is TRBV28, the J gene TRBJ2-7, with a possible D match to TRBD1 (6 bases). CDR1 and CDR2 (germline): MDHEN, SYDVKM. This CDR3 region has 14 residues. Deletions cut 3 bases from V and 2 bases from J, with 11 bases between.

The CDR3 spells CASGESGLNTEAFF. The DNA for the CDR3 is TGTGCCAGCGGGGAATCGGGGCTGAACACTGAAGCTTTCTTT. The chain combines TRBV18 with TRBJ1-1, with D maybe TRBD1 (5 bases). This CDR3 has 14 residues. Trimming pared 8 bases from V and 0 bases from J, leaving 13 bases between. Per germline, CDR1 KGHSH and CDR2 LQKENI.

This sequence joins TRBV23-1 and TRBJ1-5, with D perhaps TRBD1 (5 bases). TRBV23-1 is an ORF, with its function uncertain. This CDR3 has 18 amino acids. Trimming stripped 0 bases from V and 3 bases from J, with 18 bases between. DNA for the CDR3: TGCGCCAGCAGTCAATCCGCCCAGGGTGGGAGCTACAATCAGCCCCAGCATTTT. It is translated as CASSQSAQGGSYNQPQHF.

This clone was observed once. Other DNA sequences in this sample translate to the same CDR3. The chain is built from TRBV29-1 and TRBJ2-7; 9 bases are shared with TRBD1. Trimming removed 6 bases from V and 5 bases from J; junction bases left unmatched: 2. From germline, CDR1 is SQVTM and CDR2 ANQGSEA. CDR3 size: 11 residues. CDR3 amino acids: CSVGTGNEQYF. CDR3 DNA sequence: TGCAGCGTGGGGACAGGGAACGAGCAGTACTTC.

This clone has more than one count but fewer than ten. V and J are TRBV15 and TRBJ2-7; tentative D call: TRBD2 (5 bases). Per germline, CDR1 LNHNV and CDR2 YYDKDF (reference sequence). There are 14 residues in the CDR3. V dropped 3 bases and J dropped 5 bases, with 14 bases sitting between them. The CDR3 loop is CATSSRHSGHEQYF. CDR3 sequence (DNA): TGTGCCACCAGCAGCCGACACAGCGGCCACGAGCAGTACTTC.

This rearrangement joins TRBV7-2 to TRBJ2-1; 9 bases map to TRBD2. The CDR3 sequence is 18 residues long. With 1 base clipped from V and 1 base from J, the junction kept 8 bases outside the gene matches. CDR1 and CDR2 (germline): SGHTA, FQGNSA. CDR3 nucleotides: TGTGCCAGCAGCTTAGTGTATAGCGGGGGCTTGTCCTACAATGAGCAGTTCTTC. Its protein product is CASSLVYSGGLSYNEQFF.